This TCR beta chain was captured in a study of T cell changes during pregnancy in multiple sclerosis (dated by TCRdb to the late 2010s). General notes on the study: The study looked at changes in the T cell repertoire across pregnancy in women with multiple sclerosis.

As encoded in the germline V gene, CDR1 is SNHLY while CDR2 is FYNNEI. V drops 6 bases and J drops 6 bases, leaving 18 bases in between. The CDR3 spans 15 residues, from the cysteine through the phenylalanine. Just the 45-base CDR3 DNA is kept, in frame starting at base 1. Preparation of the library involved the immunoSEQ multiplex PCR assay. TCRdb re-hosts the immuneACCESS table, in-frame sequences only. Its copies lack some clones; in the studies checked, an unresolved V gene accounts for under half of them, and the cause for the rest is not known. This sample holds approximately 100,000 clones; about 91% were observed only once. About 2.9% of the sample is held by the ten biggest clonotypes. Notes on this clone: Its antigen remains unidentified. Base qualities are not at hand, and no much larger clone is one base apart.

The V and J segments used are TRBV2 and TRBJ2-1; the D gene is possibly TRBD2, with 6 bases matching. This specimen consisted of peripheral blood, obtained in the second trimester of pregnancy. The receptor was isolated from a female donor with multiple sclerosis, enrolled in a pregnancy study. The CDR3 amino acid sequence is: CASRWGVGRANEQFF. The sequenced DNA: TGTGCCAGCAGATGGGGGGTGGGGCGGGCCAATGAGCAGTTCTTC.